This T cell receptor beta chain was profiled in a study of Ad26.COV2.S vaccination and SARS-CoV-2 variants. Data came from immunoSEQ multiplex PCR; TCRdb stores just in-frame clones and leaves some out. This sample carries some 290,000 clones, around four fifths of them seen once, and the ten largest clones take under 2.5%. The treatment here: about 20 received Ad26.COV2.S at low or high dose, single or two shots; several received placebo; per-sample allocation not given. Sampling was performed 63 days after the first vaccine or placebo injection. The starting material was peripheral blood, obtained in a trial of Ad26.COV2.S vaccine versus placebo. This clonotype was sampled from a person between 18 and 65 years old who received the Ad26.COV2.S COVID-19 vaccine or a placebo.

CDR3 bases: TGTGCCATCAGTGACGACCCAGGGGGACGAACTTTCTATGGCTACACCTTC. Encoded protein: CAISDDPGGRTFYGYTF. The genes are TRBV10-3 and TRBJ1-2; TRBD1 aligns across 7 bases. Germline-derived CDR1 and CDR2 are ENHRY and SYGVKD. The CDR3 length is 17 residues. J lost 4 bases, V lost 3 bases, and 14 bases had no gene match.